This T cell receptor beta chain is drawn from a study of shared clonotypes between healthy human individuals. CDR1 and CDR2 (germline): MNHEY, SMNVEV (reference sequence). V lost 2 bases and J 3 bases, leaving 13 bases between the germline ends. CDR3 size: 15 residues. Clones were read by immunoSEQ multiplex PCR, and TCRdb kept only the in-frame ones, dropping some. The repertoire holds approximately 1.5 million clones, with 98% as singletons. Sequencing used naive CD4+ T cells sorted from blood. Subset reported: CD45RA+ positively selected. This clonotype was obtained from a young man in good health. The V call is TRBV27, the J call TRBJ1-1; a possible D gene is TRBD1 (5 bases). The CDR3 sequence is CASSLVGEGDTEAFF. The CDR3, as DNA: TGTGCCAGCAGTTTAGTGGGGGAAGGGGACACTGAAGCTTTCTTT.